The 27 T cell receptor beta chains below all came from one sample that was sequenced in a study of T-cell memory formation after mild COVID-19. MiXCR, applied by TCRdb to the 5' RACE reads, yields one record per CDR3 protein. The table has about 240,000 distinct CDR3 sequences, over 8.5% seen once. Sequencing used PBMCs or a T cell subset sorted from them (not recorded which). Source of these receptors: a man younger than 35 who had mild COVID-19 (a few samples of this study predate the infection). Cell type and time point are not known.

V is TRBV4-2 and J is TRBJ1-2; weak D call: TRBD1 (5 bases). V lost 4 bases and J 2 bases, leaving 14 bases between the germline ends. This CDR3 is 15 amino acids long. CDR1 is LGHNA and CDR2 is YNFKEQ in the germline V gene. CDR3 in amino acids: CASSRRRQLNYGYTF. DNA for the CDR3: TGTGCCAGCAGCCGCCGCAGACAGCTAAACTATGGCTACACCTTC.

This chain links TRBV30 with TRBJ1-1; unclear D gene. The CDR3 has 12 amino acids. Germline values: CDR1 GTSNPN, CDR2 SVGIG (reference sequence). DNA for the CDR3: TGTGCGGCGGATCCGGGATTTTCTGAAGCTTTCTTT. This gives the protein CAADPGFSEAFF.

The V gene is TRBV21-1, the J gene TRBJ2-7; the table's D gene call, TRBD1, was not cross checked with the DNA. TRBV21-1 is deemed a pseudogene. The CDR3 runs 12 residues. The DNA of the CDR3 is TGTGCCAGCAGCAAGGGATCGAGGGGGCAGTACTTC. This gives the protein CASSKGSRGQYF.

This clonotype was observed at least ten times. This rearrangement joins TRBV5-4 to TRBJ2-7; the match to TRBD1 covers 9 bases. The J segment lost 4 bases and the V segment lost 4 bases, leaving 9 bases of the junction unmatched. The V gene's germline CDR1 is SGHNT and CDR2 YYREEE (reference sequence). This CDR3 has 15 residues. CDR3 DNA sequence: TGTGCCAGCAGCCTACCTGGGACAGGGACATACGAGCAGTACTTC. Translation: CASSLPGTGTYEQYF.

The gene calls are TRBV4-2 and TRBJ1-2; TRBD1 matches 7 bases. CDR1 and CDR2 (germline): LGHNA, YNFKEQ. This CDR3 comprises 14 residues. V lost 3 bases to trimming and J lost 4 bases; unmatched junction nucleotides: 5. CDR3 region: CASSQGGTAYGYTF. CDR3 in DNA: TGTGCCAGCAGCCAGGGCGGGACAGCCTATGGCTACACCTTC.

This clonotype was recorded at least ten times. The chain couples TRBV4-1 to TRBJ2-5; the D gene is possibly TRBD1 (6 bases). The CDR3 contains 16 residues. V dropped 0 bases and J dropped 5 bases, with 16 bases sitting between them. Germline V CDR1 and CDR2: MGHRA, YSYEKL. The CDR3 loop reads CASSQEALGGPETQYF. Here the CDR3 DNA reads TGCGCCAGCAGCCAAGAAGCCCTAGGGGGACCTGAGACCCAGTACTTC.

CDR3 DNA sequence: TGTGCCAGCAGCGTAGATGGGGGGCCATCACCCCTCCACTTT. The encoded protein is CASSVDGGPSPLHF. V usage is TRBV9 and J usage is TRBJ1-6, with D possibly TRBD1 on 6 matching bases. The CDR3 is 14 residues long. V lost 0 bases and J lost 10, with 11 bases in between. Germline assignment: CDR1 SGDLS and CDR2 YYNGEE.

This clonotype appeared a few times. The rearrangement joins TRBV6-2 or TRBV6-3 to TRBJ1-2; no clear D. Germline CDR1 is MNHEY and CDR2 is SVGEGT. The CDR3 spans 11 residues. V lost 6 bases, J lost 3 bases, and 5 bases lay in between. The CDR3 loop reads CASSGDYGYTF. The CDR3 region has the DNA TGTGCCAGCAGCGGAGACTATGGCTACACCTTC.

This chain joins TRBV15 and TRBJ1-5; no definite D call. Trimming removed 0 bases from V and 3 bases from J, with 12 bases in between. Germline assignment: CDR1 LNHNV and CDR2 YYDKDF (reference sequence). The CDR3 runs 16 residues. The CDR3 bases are TGTGCCACCAGCAGAGAAGGGTACATGACCAATCAGCCCCAGCATTTT. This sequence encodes CATSREGYMTNQPQHF.

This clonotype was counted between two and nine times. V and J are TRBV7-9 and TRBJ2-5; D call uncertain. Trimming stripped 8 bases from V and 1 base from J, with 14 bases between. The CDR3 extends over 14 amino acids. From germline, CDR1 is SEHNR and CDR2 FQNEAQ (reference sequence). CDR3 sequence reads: CASLPEWGQETQYF. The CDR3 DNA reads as TGTGCCAGCTTGCCGGAGTGGGGCCAAGAGACCCAGTACTTC.

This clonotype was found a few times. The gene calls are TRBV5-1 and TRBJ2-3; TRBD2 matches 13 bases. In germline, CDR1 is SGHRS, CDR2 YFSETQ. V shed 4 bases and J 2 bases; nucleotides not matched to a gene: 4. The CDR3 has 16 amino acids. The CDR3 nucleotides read TGCGCCAGCAGCCACGGGACTAGCGGGACCACAGATACGCAGTATTTT. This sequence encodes CASSHGTSGTTDTQYF.

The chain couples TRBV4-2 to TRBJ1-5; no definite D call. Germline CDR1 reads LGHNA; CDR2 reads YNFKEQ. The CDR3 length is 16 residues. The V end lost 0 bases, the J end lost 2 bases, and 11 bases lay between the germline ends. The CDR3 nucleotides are TGTGCCAGCAGCCAAGATGTGGCGTATGGCAATCAGCCCCAGCATTTT. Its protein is CASSQDVAYGNQPQHF.

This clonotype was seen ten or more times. For the CDR3, the DNA is TGCGCCAGCAGCGACCTCGGGATCAATGAGCAGTTCTTC. It encodes CASSDLGINEQFF. The chain joins TRBV5-1 to TRBJ2-1, with D possibly matching TRBD2 (5 bases). The CDR3 runs 13 residues. From germline, CDR1 is SGHRS and CDR2 YFSETQ. V dropped 4 bases and J dropped 6 bases, with 11 bases sitting between them.

The CDR3 here is CASSIRPPLSSGANVLTF. Here the CDR3 DNA reads TGTGCCAGTAGTATCCGGCCGCCCCTAAGCTCTGGGGCCAACGTCCTGACTTTC. V gene TRBV19 combines with J gene TRBJ2-6; the D is unclear. The CDR3 has 18 residues. Germline values: CDR1 LNHDA, CDR2 SQIVND (reference sequence). The V end was cut by 3 bases, the J end by 0 bases, with 15 bases between.

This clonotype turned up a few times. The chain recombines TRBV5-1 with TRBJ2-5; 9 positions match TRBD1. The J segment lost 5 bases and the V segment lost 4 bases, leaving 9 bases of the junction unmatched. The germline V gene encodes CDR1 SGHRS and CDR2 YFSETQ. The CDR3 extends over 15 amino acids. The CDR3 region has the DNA TGCGCCAGCAGCCTACAGGGACAGGGAGGGGAGACCCAGTACTTC. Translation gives CASSLQGQGGETQYF.

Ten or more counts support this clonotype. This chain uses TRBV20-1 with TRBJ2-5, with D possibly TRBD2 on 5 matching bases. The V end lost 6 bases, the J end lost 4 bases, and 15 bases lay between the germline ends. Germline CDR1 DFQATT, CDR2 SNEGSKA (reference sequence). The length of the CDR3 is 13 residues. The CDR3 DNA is TGCAGTGCCCGGGATAGCATGAGAGAGACCCAGTACTTC. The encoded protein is CSARDSMRETQYF.

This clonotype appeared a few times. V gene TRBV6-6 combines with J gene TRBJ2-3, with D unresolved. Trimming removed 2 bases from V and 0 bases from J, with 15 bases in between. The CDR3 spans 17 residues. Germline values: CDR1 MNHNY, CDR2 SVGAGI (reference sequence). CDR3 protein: CASSYGEPQSSTDTQYF. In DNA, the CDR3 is TGTGCCAGCAGTTACGGAGAGCCACAATCTAGCACAGATACGCAGTATTTT.

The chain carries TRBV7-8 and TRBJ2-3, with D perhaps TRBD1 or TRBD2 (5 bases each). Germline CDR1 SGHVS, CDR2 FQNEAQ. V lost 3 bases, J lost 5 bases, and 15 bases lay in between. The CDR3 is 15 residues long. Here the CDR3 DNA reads TGTGCCAGCAGCTTGGGACCCCCGCCAGGAGATACGCAGTATTTT. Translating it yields CASSLGPPPGDTQYF.

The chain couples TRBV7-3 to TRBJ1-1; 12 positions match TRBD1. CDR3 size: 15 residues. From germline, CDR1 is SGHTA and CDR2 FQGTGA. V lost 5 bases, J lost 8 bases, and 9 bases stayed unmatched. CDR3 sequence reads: CASSLGQGALEEAFF. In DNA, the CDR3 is TGTGCCAGCAGCCTGGGACAGGGGGCCTTAGAGGAAGCTTTCTTT.

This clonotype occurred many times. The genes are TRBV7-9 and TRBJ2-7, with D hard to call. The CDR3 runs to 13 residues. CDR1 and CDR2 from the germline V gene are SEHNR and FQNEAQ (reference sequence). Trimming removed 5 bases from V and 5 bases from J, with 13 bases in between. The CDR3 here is CASSAGPRDEQYF. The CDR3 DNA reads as TGTGCCAGCAGCGCCGGGCCCCGGGACGAGCAGTACTTC. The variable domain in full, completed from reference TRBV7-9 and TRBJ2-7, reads DTGVSQNPRHKITKRGQNVTFRCDPISEHNRLYWYRQTLGQGPEFLTYFQNEAQLEKSRLLSDRFSAERPKGSFSTLEIQRTEQGDSAMYLCASSAGPRDEQYFGPGTRLTVT.

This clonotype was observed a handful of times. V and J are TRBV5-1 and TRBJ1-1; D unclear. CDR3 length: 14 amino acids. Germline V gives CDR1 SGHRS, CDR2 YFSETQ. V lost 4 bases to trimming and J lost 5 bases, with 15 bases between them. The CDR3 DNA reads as TGCGCCAGCAGCCCCTACACAGAGGTAACTGAAGCTTTCTTT. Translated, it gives CASSPYTEVTEAFF.

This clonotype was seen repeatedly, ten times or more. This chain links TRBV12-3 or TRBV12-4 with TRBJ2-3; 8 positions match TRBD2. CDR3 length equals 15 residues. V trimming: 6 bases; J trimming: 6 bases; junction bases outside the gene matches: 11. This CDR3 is CASSIAGTLTDTQYF. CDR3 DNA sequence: TGTGCCAGCAGCATAGCGGGGACTCTCACCGATACGCAGTATTTT.

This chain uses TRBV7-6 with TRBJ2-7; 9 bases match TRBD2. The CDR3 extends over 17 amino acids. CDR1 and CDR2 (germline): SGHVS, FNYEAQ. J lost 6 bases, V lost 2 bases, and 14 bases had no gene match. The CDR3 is CASSLFSGIAGEGEQYF. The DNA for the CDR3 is TGTGCCAGCAGCTTATTTTCGGGGATAGCGGGGGAAGGCGAGCAGTACTTC.

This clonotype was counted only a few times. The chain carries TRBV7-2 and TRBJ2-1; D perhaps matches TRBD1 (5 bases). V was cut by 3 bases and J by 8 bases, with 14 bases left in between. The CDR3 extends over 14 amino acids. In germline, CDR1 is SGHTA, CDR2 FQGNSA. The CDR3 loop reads CASSFDLGRHEQFF. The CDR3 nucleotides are TGTGCCAGCAGCTTCGACTTGGGGCGGCATGAGCAGTTCTTC.

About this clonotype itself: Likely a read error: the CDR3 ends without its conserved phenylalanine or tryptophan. The CDR3 reads CASSLLAGGLDNEQFL. In DNA form, the CDR3 reads TGTGCCAGCAGTCTTCTAGCGGGGGGACTTGACAATGAGCAGTTCTTA. This chain joins TRBV27 and TRBJ2-1, with 11 bases identical to TRBD2. This CDR3 is built from 16 residues. The ends lost 5 bases at V and 5 bases at J; junction bases unmatched: 8. Per the germline V gene, CDR1 is MNHEY and CDR2 is SMNVEV (reference sequence).

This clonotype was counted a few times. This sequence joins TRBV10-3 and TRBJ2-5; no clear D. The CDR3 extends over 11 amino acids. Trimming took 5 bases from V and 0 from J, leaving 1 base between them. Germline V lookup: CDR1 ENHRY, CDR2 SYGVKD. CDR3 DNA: TGTGCCATCAGTAACCAAGAGACCCAGTACTTC. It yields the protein CAISNQETQYF.

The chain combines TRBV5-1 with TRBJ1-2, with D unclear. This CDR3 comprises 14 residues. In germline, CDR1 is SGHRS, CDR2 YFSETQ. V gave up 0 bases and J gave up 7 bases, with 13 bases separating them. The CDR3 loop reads CASSLASGPGGYTF. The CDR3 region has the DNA TGCGCCAGCAGCTTGGCCTCGGGTCCTGGTGGCTACACCTTC.